This is a list of T cell receptor beta chains from one sample in a study of T cell changes during pregnancy in multiple sclerosis. Data came from immunoSEQ multiplex PCR; TCRdb stores just in-frame clones and leaves some out. Among more than 50,000 clones, approximately 92% were seen once, and the ten largest hold about 1%. Source: peripheral blood, taken after pregnancy. Source of these receptors: a female donor in good health, enrolled as a control in a pregnancy study. CDR3s leave out the opening cysteine and the closing phenylalanine or tryptophan. The order of the fields is V gene, J gene, CDR3 protein.

V gene: TRBV11-2; J gene: TRBJ1-3; CDR3 protein: ASSFTGTGRVGNTIY
V gene: TRBV9; J gene: TRBJ1-2; CDR3 protein: ASSVVTRQGMDGYT
V gene: TRBV28; J gene: TRBJ2-3; CDR3 protein: ASSLSSRRLRTDTQY
V gene: TRBV18; J gene: TRBJ2-7; CDR3 protein: ASSPGSGARYEQY
V gene: TRBV6-5; J gene: TRBJ1-2; CDR3 protein: ASSYSRSMEVYT
V gene: TRBV9; J gene: TRBJ2-3; CDR3 protein: ASSVDALSTDTQY
V gene: TRBV15; J gene: TRBJ1-3; CDR3 protein: ATSRDLSPGSGNTIY
V gene: TRBV18; J gene: TRBJ2-7; CDR3 protein: ASSPGTGEYEQY
V gene: TRBV7-9; J gene: TRBJ1-2; CDR3 protein: ASSLGGRGRSGGYT
V gene: TRBV7-2; J gene: TRBJ2-2; CDR3 protein: ACGRLNTGELF
V gene: TRBV5-1; J gene: TRBJ1-6; CDR3 protein: ASSRRGTGGGNNSPLH
V gene: TRBV9; J gene: TRBJ2-2; CDR3 protein: ASSVTQGSVGELF
V gene: TRBV6-5; J gene: TRBJ2-7; CDR3 protein: ASGRGGRGDEQY
V gene: TRBV7-2; J gene: TRBJ2-7; CDR3 protein: ASSLYRTSYEQY
V gene: TRBV6-6; J gene: TRBJ1-2; CDR3 protein: ASSYPGTGGSYGYT
V gene: TRBV5-1; J gene: TRBJ2-6; CDR3 protein: ASSVMTGSISSGANVLT
V gene: TRBV30; J gene: TRBJ1-2; CDR3 protein: AWSVFQGARGYT
V gene: TRBV6-5; J gene: TRBJ1-4; CDR3 protein: ASSRRQGRNEKLF
V gene: TRBV6-5; J gene: TRBJ1-5; CDR3 protein: ASTRGGNQPQH
V gene: TRBV5-1; J gene: TRBJ2-4; CDR3 protein: ASSLGGGDIQY
V gene: TRBV6-5; J gene: TRBJ2-7; CDR3 protein: ASRVDRGAYEQY
V gene: TRBV28; J gene: TRBJ2-1; CDR3 protein: ASRIRDRVFNEQF
V gene: TRBV11-2; J gene: TRBJ2-7; CDR3 protein: ASSPDRVKPYEQY
V gene: TRBV6-5; J gene: TRBJ1-6; CDR3 protein: ASSPGTLDSPLH
V gene: TRBV7-2; J gene: TRBJ2-3; CDR3 protein: ASSLLGLAGVGTDTQY
V gene: TRBV10-3; J gene: TRBJ1-4; CDR3 protein: AIRQGGDEKLF
V gene: TRBV28; J gene: TRBJ2-1; CDR3 protein: ASSGQGRVQNEQF
V gene: TRBV28; J gene: TRBJ2-5; CDR3 protein: ASSHSSFRVRVETQY
V gene: TRBV5-1; J gene: TRBJ1-4; CDR3 protein: ASSLSRGQDEKLF
V gene: TRBV7-9; J gene: TRBJ2-7; CDR3 protein: ASSFRDTVLFEQY
V gene: TRBV6-5; J gene: TRBJ2-5; CDR3 protein: ASSYLATGRETQY
V gene: TRBV11-2; J gene: TRBJ2-1; CDR3 protein: ASSSDRGQSYEQF
V gene: TRBV28; J gene: TRBJ2-1; CDR3 protein: ATVNRGIYGNEQF
V gene: TRBV7-2; J gene: TRBJ1-2; CDR3 protein: ASSLLRHNYGYT